The subject of this entry is one T cell receptor (beta chain). This record comes from a study of blood T cell repertoires in COVID-19. Study-level information: The United States, Italy and Spain were the sources of the acute and convalescent COVID-19 samples. T cells, B-cell-depleted T cells, or PBMCs supplied cDNA or gDNA.

Germline lookup yields CDR1 MNHEY and CDR2 SMNVEV (reference sequence). This CDR3 spans 16 amino acids. V lost 3 bases and J 1 base, leaving 12 bases between the germline ends. Per the original methods: How many nucleated cells were present was estimated from reference gene primer amplification. Using immunoSEQ multiplex PCR, the repertoire was profiled, and TCRdb retains in-frame clones only, with some absent. D and trimming come from the DNA, and the V and J calls and clone size come from that table. The sample has under 200,000 clones; more than 75% are singletons. Sequenced material: peripheral blood. J is TRBJ2-2 and V is TRBV27; perhaps TRBD2 as D (5 bases). This sequence was found in a middle-aged man with active or convalescent COVID-19. CDR3 residues: CASSFSGVKNTGELFF. For the CDR3, the DNA is TGTGCCAGCAGTTTCTCCGGGGTAAAGAACACCGGGGAGCTGTTTTTT.